The 27 T cell receptor beta chains reported below all come from one sample, sequenced in a study of T cells after yellow fever vaccination. A single record per CDR3 protein comes from TCRdb applying MiXCR to the 5' RACE reads. The table records 40,000 to 50,000 distinct CDR3 sequences, 6% to 7% of them present only once. Sample: CD8+ T cells not binding an NS4B(214-222) dextramer, sorted from PBMCs, taken 45 days after the yellow fever booster vaccination. These TCRs come from a man aged 30 to 45 who received the YFV17D yellow fever vaccine.

At least ten counts were recorded for this clonotype. The CDR3 DNA is TGTGCCATCAGGGAGGGGACTAGCGGTATTGTAACCCAGTACTTC. As protein: CAIREGTSGIVTQYF. The genes are TRBV10-3 and TRBJ2-5; TRBD2 matches at 11 bases. Germline V gene lookup returns CDR1 ENHRY and CDR2 SYGVKD. CDR3 size: 15 residues. Germline trimming cut 6 bases from V and 8 bases from J; bases unmatched to any gene: 11.

This clonotype was observed at least ten times. The chain joins TRBV29-1 to TRBJ2-2, with D perhaps TRBD1 (5 bases). Trimming took off 4 bases at V and 4 bases at J, with 7 bases between the two ends. The CDR3 runs to 12 residues. Germline values: CDR1 SQVTM, CDR2 ANQGSEA. The CDR3 coding sequence is TGCAGCGTTGTTAGGGGCACCGGGGAGCTGTTTTTT. Translated, it gives CSVVRGTGELFF.

This clonotype was recorded a few times. V and J are TRBV27 and TRBJ2-1, with 7 bases lining up with TRBD1. The CDR3 loop spans 16 amino acids. Germline CDR1 reads MNHEY; CDR2 reads SMNVEV (reference sequence). After removal of 7 bases from V and 8 bases from J, the junction contained 17 bases not matched to a gene. This CDR3 reads CASTPTGQFLGDEQFF. Here the CDR3 DNA reads TGTGCCAGCACCCCGACGGGACAGTTTTTAGGCGATGAGCAGTTCTTC.

This clonotype was counted many times. CDR3 sequence reads: CSARTHQGRNEQYF. For the CDR3, the DNA is TGCAGTGCTAGAACACATCAAGGCAGGAACGAGCAGTACTTC. The V and J genes are TRBV20-1 and TRBJ2-7; no firm D call. Trimming left V 2 bases short and J 5 bases short, with 16 bases between. Germline-derived CDR1 and CDR2 are DFQATT and SNEGSKA (reference sequence). The CDR3 has 14 residues.

The chain uses TRBV9 and TRBJ2-5; D not certain. Germline V gene data show CDR1 as SGDLS and CDR2 as YYNGEE. There are 15 residues in the CDR3. With 0 bases removed from V and 5 bases from J, the gap between germline ends came to 14 bases. The CDR3 bases are TGTGCCAGCAGCGTAGTACCTTCCGGGTGGGAGACCCAGTACTTC. Protein product: CASSVVPSGWETQYF.

This clonotype was observed many times. The chain recombines TRBV27 with TRBJ2-7, with TRBD1 matching over 7 bases. In germline, CDR1 is MNHEY, CDR2 SMNVEV (reference sequence). V shed 6 bases, J shed 1 base, and the junction held 6 bases outside the gene matches. This CDR3 has 14 amino acids. CDR3 loop: CASRRDSPSYEQYF. CDR3 DNA sequence: TGTGCCAGCAGAAGGGACAGCCCTTCCTACGAGCAGTACTTC.

This clonotype occurred many times. The V call is TRBV7-2, the J call TRBJ2-3; D is unclear. The germline V and J ends were trimmed by 1 base and 2 bases, with 7 bases remaining between them. The length of the CDR3 is 14 residues. Germline V gene lookup returns CDR1 SGHTA and CDR2 FQGNSA. CDR3 residues: CASSLVRTTDTQYF. The CDR3 coding sequence is TGTGCCAGCAGCTTAGTACGGACCACAGATACGCAGTATTTT. The variable domain in full, with the rest retrieved from reference TRBV7-2 and TRBJ2-3, is GAGVSQSPSNKVTEKGKDVELRCDPISGHTALYWYRQSLGQGLEFLIYFQGNSAPDKSGLPSDRFSAERTGGSVSTLTIQRTQQEDSAVYLCASSLVRTTDTQYFGPGTRLTVL.

With regard to this clonotype: A much more abundant neighbour one base away suggests this may be a read error. This chain joins TRBV20-1 and TRBJ2-5; D is unresolved. The CDR3 covers 10 residues. The V gene's germline CDR1 is DFQATT and CDR2 SNEGSKA (reference sequence). CDR3: CSSRTGTQYF. CDR3 nucleotide sequence: TGCAGTTCTAGAACTGGGACCCAGTACTTC.

This clonotype was detected many times. The genes are TRBV20-1 and TRBJ2-7, with 12 nucleotides matching TRBD2. This CDR3 region has 14 residues. Germline V gene sequence: CDR1 DFQATT, CDR2 SNEGSKA (reference sequence). The J segment lost 4 bases and the V segment lost 5 bases, leaving 6 bases of the junction unmatched. The CDR3 DNA follows: TGCAGTGCTTATATCGGACTAGCGGGGTACGAGCAGTACTTC. Residues: CSAYIGLAGYEQYF.

This clonotype came up many times. The chain is built from TRBV15 and TRBJ2-7; 10 bases map to TRBD2. The CDR3 extends over 15 amino acids. From germline, CDR1 is LNHNV and CDR2 YYDKDF (reference sequence). With V trimmed by 3 bases and J by 3 bases, 5 bases remained unmatched. This CDR3 is CATSSEREGLYEQYF. The CDR3 region has the DNA TGTGCCACCAGCAGCGAGCGGGAGGGCCTCTACGAGCAGTACTTC.

The table lists this clonotype with many counts. The V call is TRBV4-3, the J call TRBJ2-7; 8 bases map to TRBD1. V lost 2 bases and J lost 5; bases outside the gene matches: 14. Germline V gives CDR1 LGHNA, CDR2 YSLEER. The CDR3 totals 17 residues. CDR3 amino acids: CASSQTPRQGIVDEQYF. The CDR3 DNA follows: TGCGCCAGCAGCCAAACGCCGCGACAGGGGATAGTAGACGAGCAGTACTTC.

The J gene is TRBJ2-7, the V gene TRBV7-8; 13 bases line up with TRBD2. The CDR3 has 18 residues. V shed 0 bases, J shed 6 bases, and the junction held 11 bases outside the gene matches. The germline V gene has CDR1 SGHVS and CDR2 FQNEAQ. CDR3: CASSLALLAGGPSGEQYF. CDR3 nucleotides: TGTGCCAGCAGCTTAGCGTTACTAGCGGGAGGGCCCTCGGGCGAGCAGTACTTC.

This clonotype was recorded a few times. This chain joins TRBV5-6 and TRBJ2-5; 7 nucleotides match TRBD2. CDR3 length equals 14 residues. With 4 bases clipped from V and 6 bases from J, the junction kept 9 bases outside the gene matches. The germline gives CDR1 SGHDT, CDR2 YYEEEE. The CDR3 DNA reads TGTGCCAGCAGCCAAAGCGGGATGGGTAAGACCCAGTACTTC. It specifies CASSQSGMGKTQYF.

At least ten counts were recorded for this clonotype. The chain employs TRBV6-4 and TRBJ2-1, with 9 bases identical to TRBD1. The CDR3 has 13 amino acids. Germline V lookup: CDR1 MRHNA, CDR2 SNTAGT. Trimming removed 5 bases from V and 7 bases from J; junction bases left unmatched: 3. CDR3 protein: CASSTGTGNEQFF. The CDR3 nucleotides are TGTGCCAGCAGTACCGGGACAGGGAATGAGCAGTTCTTC.

This clonotype was seen repeatedly, ten times or more. V gene TRBV5-1 combines with J gene TRBJ2-5; TRBD1 aligns across 10 bases. Germline CDR1 and CDR2: SGHRS and YFSETQ. V lost 4 bases, J lost 2 bases, and 5 bases stayed unmatched. This CDR3 is built from 15 residues. The CDR3 protein is CASSKTGGRQETQYF. CDR3 nucleotides: TGCGCCAGCAGCAAGACAGGGGGCAGACAAGAGACCCAGTACTTC.

In its sample, this clonotype was seen many times. The chain carries TRBV27 and TRBJ2-5; D possibly uses TRBD1 or TRBD2 (5 bases each). V gave up 4 bases and J gave up 2 bases, with 14 bases separating them. The germline CDR1 and CDR2 sequences are MNHEY and SMNVEV (reference sequence). The CDR3 runs 15 residues. The CDR3, as DNA: TGTGCCAGCAGTTACCTCGGGGACGGTCAAGAGACCCAGTACTTC. This gives the protein CASSYLGDGQETQYF.

This clonotype was counted many times. The chain couples TRBV7-9 to TRBJ1-1; a weak D match, TRBD1 (6 bases). Germline loops: CDR1 SEHNR, CDR2 FQNEAQ (reference sequence). The V end lost 7 bases, the J end lost 11 bases, and 17 bases lay between the germline ends. The CDR3 runs 12 residues. The CDR3, as DNA: TGTGCCAGCACCGATTTACAGGGATGGGCTTTCTTT. The encoded protein is CASTDLQGWAFF.

This sequence joins TRBV6-5 and TRBJ1-2; no clear D gene. Germline V gives CDR1 MNHEY, CDR2 SVGAGI. The CDR3 sequence is 14 residues long. With 2 bases removed from V and 4 bases from J, the gap between germline ends came to 11 bases. The CDR3 DNA follows: TGTGCCAGCAGTTACGGTCACACAGCCTATGGCTACACCTTC. It is translated as CASSYGHTAYGYTF.

This clonotype was observed at least ten times. This chain joins TRBV27 and TRBJ2-1; no clear D gene. The CDR3 spans 13 residues. Trimming pared 0 bases from V and 10 bases from J, leaving 10 bases between. Germline V gene sequence: CDR1 MNHEY, CDR2 SMNVEV (reference sequence). For the CDR3, the DNA is TGTGCCAGCAGTTTATCGATAGGTTGGGAGCAGTTCTTC. This sequence encodes CASSLSIGWEQFF.

This clonotype has at least ten counts. This rearrangement joins TRBV6-5 to TRBJ2-7; D could derive from TRBD1 or TRBD2 (5 bases each). The ends were cut back, 1 base at V and 2 bases at J, with 12 bases in the middle. Germline V gene data show CDR1 as MNHEY and CDR2 as SVGAGI. This CDR3 has 15 amino acids. CDR3 loop: CASSYFLGPAYEQYF. DNA of the CDR3: TGTGCCAGCAGTTACTTTCTGGGACCCGCCTACGAGCAGTACTTC.

Many counts were recorded for this clonotype. This chain links TRBV6-5 with TRBJ2-1, with 7 bases matching TRBD2. The germline gives CDR1 MNHEY, CDR2 SVGAGI. The ends lost 8 bases at V and 5 bases at J; junction bases unmatched: 6. The CDR3 length is 13 residues. As DNA, the CDR3 is TGTGCCAGCGCATGGCTAGCGGACAATGAGCAGTTCTTC. This gives the protein CASAWLADNEQFF.

Ten or more counts support this clonotype. This rearrangement joins TRBV4-1 to TRBJ2-3; D gene ambiguous. V was pared by 1 base and J by 3 bases, with 14 bases between. The CDR3 spans 16 residues. The V gene's germline CDR1 is MGHRA and CDR2 YSYEKL. In DNA, the CDR3 is TGCGCCAGCAGCCAAGTATTCGCAGGAGAGACAGATACGCAGTATTTT. Its translation: CASSQVFAGETDTQYF.

This clonotype was detected many times. This chain joins TRBV6-1 and TRBJ2-1; D is ambiguous. Germline-derived CDR1 and CDR2 are MNHNS and SASEGT. This CDR3 has 15 amino acids. V lost 4 bases and J lost 2, with 12 bases in between. CDR3 loop: CASSGLLGPYNEQFF. As DNA, the CDR3 is TGTGCCAGCAGTGGGCTCCTTGGTCCCTACAATGAGCAGTTCTTC.

The sample holds many counts of this clonotype. The chain employs TRBV28 and TRBJ2-7; D is perhaps TRBD1 or TRBD2 (5 bases each). There are 15 residues in the CDR3. V dropped 8 bases and J dropped 1 base, with 18 bases sitting between them. Germline assignment: CDR1 MDHEN and CDR2 SYDVKM. CDR3 nucleotides: TGTGCCAGCCCTCCCTCTGGGGGAGAGTCCTACGAGCAGTACTTC. It translates to CASPPSGGESYEQYF. Using reference TRBV28 and TRBJ2-7 for the parts outside the CDR3, the full variable domain is DVKVTQSSRYLVKRTGEKVFLECVQDMDHENMFWYRQDPGLGLRLIYFSYDVKMKEKGDIPEGYSVSREKKERFSLILESASTNQTSMYLCASPPSGGESYEQYFGPGTRLTVT.

The table lists this clonotype with many counts. This chain joins TRBV18 and TRBJ1-1; D is unclear. The germline gives CDR1 KGHSH, CDR2 LQKENI. There are 12 residues in the CDR3. Trimming removed 2 bases from V and 3 bases from J, with 4 bases in between. The CDR3 spells CASSPWDTEAFF. CDR3 coding DNA: TGTGCCAGCTCACCATGGGACACTGAAGCTTTCTTT.

This clonotype was picked up a small number of times. The chain combines TRBV5-1 with TRBJ2-7; D is uncertain. Per the germline V gene, CDR1 is SGHRS and CDR2 is YFSETQ. CDR3 length: 13 residues. With 7 bases removed from V and 3 bases from J, the gap between germline ends came to 14 bases. CDR3 DNA sequence: TGCGCCAGCCGGCCGGAAGGTCTCTACGAGCAGTACTTC. Protein sequence: CASRPEGLYEQYF.

This clonotype was counted at least ten times. The chain is built from TRBV5-6 and TRBJ2-1; TRBD2 might be the D (6 bases). CDR1 and CDR2 (germline): SGHDT, YYEEEE. The CDR3 contains 13 residues. Trimming removed 4 bases from V and 10 bases from J, with 15 bases in between. The CDR3 spells CASSRTSYAEQFF. In nucleotides, the CDR3 is TGTGCCAGCAGCCGTACTAGCTACGCGGAGCAGTTCTTC.